This record looks at one T cell receptor beta chain sequence and its context. Its target is not known. The sample comes from a study of shared clonotypes between healthy human individuals. At deep level, the assay was performed. Repertoires were generated with immunoSEQ multiplex PCR, while TCRdb's copy carries only in-frame clones and drops some. The table shows about 470,000 clones, with roughly 77% occurring only once. Unsorted samples used some 90 million PBMCs for genomic DNA. Study-wide points: Few donors limited the genetic and exposure-history diversity represented.

The CDR3 is 17 amino acids. The V and J ends lost 2 bases and 0 bases, in that order; junction bases with no gene match: 6. Germline lookup yields CDR1 SGHVS and CDR2 FQNEAQ. Source material: PBMCs. V and J are TRBV7-8 and TRBJ2-2; 7 bases map to TRBD1. This TCR was sampled from a woman between 35 and 50 years old in good health. Some clones in this sample may be carry-over from other donors' samples. CDR3 loop: CASSLQAGGPNTGELFF. DNA for the CDR3: TGTGCCAGCAGCTTACAAGCAGGGGGTCCGAACACCGGGGAGCTGTTTTTT.